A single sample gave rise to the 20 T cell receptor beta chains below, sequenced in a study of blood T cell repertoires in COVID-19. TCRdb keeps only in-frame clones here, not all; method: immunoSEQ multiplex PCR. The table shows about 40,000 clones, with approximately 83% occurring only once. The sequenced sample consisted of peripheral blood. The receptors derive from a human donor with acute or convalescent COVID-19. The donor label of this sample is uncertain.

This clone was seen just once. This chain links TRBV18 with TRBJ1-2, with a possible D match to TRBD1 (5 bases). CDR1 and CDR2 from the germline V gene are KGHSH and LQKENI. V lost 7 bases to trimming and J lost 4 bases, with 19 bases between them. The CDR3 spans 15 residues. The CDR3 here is CASLEGGTGTYGYTF. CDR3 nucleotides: TGTGCCAGCTTGGAGGGAGGAACGGGGACCTATGGCTACACCTTC.

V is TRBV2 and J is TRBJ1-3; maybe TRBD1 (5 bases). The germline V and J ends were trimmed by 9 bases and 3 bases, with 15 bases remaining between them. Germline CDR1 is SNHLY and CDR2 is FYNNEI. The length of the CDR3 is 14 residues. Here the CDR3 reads CARGANVNGNTIYF. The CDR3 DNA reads TGTGCCAGAGGGGCTAACGTTAATGGAAACACCATATATTTT.

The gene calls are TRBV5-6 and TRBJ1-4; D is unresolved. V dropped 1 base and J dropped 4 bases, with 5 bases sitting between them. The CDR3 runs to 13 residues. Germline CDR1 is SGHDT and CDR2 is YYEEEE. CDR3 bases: TGTGCCAGCAGCTTGCAGTTTAATGAAAAACTGTTTTTT. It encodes CASSLQFNEKLFF.

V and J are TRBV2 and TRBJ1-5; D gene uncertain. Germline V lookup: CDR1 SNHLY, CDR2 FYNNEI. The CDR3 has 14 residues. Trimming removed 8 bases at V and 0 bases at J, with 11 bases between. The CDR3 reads CASRAGNSNQPQHF. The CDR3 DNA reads TGTGCCAGCCGGGCGGGCAATAGCAATCAGCCCCAGCATTTT.

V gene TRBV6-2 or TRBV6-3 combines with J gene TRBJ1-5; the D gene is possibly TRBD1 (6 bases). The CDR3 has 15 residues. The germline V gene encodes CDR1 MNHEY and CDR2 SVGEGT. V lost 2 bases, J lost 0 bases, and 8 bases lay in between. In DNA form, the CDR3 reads TGTGCCAGCAGTTACGGACAGTATAGCAATCAGCCCCAGCATTTT. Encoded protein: CASSYGQYSNQPQHF.

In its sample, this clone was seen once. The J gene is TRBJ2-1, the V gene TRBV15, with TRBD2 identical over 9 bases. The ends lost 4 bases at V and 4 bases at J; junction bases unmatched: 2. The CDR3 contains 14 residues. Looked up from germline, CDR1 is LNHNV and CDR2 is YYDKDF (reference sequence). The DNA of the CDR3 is TGTGCCACCAGCATCACTAGCGGGTACAATGAGCAGTTCTTC. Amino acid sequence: CATSITSGYNEQFF.

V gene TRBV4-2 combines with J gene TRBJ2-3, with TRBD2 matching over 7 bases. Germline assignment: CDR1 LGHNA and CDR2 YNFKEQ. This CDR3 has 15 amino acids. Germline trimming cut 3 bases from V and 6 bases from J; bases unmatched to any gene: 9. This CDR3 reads CASSHPGASGDTQYF. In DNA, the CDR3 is TGTGCCAGCAGCCACCCAGGCGCTAGCGGCGATACGCAGTATTTT.

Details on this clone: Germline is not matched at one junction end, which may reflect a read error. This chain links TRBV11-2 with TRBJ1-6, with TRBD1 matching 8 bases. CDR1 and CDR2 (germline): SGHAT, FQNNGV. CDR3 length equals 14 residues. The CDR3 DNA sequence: TGTGCCAGCAGCATAGACAGGGGAGATTCACCCCTCCACTTT. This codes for CASSIDRGDSPLHF.

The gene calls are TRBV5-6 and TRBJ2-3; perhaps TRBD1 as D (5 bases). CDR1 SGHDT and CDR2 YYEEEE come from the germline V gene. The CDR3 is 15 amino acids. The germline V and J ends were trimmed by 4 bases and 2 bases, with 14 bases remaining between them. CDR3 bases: TGTGCCAGCAGCCCTGCCCCCAGGGCCACAGATACGCAGTATTTT. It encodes CASSPAPRATDTQYF. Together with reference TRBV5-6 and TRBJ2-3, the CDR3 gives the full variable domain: DAGVTQSPTHLIKTRGQQVTLRCSPKSGHDTVSWYQQALGQGPQFIFQYYEEEERQRGNFPDRFSGHQFPNYSSELNVNALLLGDSALYLCASSPAPRATDTQYFGPGTRLTVL.

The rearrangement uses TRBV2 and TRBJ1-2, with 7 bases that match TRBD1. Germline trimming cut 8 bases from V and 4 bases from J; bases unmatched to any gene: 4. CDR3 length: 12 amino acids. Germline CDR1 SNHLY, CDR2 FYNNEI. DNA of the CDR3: TGTGCCAGCGGGACAGACCCCTATGGCTACACCTTC. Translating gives CASGTDPYGYTF.

Here the CDR3 reads CARSLGTSGEIYNEQFF. The CDR3 DNA sequence: TGTGCCAGAAGCTTAGGGACTAGCGGGGAGATATACAATGAGCAGTTCTTC. This chain uses TRBV7-5 with TRBJ2-1; the D segment call TRBD2 is taken from the table without a DNA check. TRBV7-5 is recorded as a pseudogene. CDR3 length: 17 residues.

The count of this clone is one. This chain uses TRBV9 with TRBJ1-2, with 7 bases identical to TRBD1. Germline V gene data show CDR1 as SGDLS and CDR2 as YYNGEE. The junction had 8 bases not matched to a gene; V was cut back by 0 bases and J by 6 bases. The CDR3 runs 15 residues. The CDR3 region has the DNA TGTGCCAGCAGCGTAGAAGGTTCCGGGACAGATGGCTACACCTTC. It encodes CASSVEGSGTDGYTF.

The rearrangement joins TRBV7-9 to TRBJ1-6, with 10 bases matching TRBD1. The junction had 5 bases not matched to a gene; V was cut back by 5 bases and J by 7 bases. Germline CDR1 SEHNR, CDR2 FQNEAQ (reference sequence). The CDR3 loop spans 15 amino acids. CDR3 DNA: TGTGCCAGCAGCCCGCCGGGACAGGGGAATTCACCCCTCCACTTT. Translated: CASSPPGQGNSPLHF.

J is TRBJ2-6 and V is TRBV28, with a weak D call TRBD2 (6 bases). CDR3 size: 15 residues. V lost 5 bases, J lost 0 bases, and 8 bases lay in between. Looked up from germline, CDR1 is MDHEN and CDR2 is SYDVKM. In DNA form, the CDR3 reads TGTGCCAGCAGTCGGGAGAGCTCTGGGGCCAACGTCCTGACTTTC. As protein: CASSRESSGANVLTF.

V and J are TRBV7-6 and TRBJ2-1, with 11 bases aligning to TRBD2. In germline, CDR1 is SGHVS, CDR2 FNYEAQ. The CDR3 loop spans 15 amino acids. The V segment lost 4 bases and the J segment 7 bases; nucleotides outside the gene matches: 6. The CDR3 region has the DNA TGTGCCAGCAGCTCGGGACTAGCGGCCCCTAATGAGCAGTTCTTC. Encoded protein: CASSSGLAAPNEQFF.

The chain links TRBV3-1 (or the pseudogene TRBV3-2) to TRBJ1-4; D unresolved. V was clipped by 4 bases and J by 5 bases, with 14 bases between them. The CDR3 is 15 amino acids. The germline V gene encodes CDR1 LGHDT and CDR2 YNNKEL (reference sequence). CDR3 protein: CASSPSETRNEKLFF. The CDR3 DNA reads TGTGCCAGCAGCCCGTCCGAGACTAGGAATGAAAAACTGTTTTTT.

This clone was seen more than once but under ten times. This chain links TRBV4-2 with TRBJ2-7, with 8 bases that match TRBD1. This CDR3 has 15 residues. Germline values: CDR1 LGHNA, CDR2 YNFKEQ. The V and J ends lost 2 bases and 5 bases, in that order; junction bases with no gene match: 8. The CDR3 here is CASSQRGQGRDEQYF. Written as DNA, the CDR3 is TGTGCCAGCAGCCAACGAGGACAGGGACGGGACGAGCAGTACTTC.

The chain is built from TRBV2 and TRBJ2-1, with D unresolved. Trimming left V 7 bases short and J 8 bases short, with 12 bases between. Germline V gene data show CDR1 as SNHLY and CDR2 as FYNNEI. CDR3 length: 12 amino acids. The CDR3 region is CASIGSMDEQFF. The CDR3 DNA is TGTGCCAGCATCGGTAGCATGGATGAGCAGTTCTTC.

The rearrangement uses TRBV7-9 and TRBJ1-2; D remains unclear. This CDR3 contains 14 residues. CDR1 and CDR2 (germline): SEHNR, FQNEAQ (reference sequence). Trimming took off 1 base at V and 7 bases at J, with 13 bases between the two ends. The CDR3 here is CASSLGRGIGGYTF. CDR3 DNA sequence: TGTGCCAGCAGCTTAGGAAGAGGGATTGGTGGCTACACCTTC.

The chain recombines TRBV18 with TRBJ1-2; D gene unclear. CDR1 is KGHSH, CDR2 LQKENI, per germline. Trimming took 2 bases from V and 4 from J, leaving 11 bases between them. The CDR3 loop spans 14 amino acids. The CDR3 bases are TGTGCCAGCTCACCAGTCGGGGAGATCTATGGCTACACCTTC. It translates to CASSPVGEIYGYTF.